This T cell receptor (beta chain) was observed in a study of cytotoxic CD8 clonotypes in ibrutinib-treated CLL. Study-wide results and limits: Ibrutinib response saw clonality rise, and progression saw it return toward baseline.

This clone was detected only once. Its target is not known. The assay was immunoSEQ multiplex PCR, and TCRdb's table has in-frame clones only and misses some. Here the sample spans some 200,000 clones, about four fifths being singletons. This TCR was sampled from a human donor with chronic lymphocytic leukemia. Source: PBMCs, taken after 12 months of ibrutinib treatment.

CDR3 nucleotides: TGTGCTAGTGGTTTGTATCCGAACACCGGGGAGCTGTTTTTT. Translation gives CASGLYPNTGELFF. The chain is built from TRBV12-5 and TRBJ2-2; the D is unclear. The CDR3 runs to 14 residues. Germline assignment: CDR1 LGHNT and CDR2 FRNRAP. Deletions cut 2 bases from V and 0 bases from J, with 4 bases between.